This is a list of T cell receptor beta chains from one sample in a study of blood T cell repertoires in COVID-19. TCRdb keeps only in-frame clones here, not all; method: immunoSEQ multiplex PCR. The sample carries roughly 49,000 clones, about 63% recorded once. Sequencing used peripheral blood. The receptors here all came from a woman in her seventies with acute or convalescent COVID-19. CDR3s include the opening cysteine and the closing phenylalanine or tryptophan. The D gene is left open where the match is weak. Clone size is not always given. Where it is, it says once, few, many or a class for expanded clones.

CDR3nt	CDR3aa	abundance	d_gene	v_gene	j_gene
TGTGCCAGCAGTGCCCTGACAGGGGGGAGCAATCAGCCCCAGCATTTT	CASSALTGGSNQPQHF	-	TRBD1	TRBV6-1	TRBJ1-5
TGCGCCAGACGCTACGGACTAGCGGGCCACGAGCAGTACTTC	CARRYGLAGHEQYF	-	TRBD2	TRBV10-2	TRBJ2-7
TGTGCCAGCAGTTACGGGCCTGGGGGCACGGCCAATTCACCCCTCCACTTT	CASSYGPGGTANSPLHF	-	-	TRBV6-2/TRBV6-3	TRBJ1-6
TGTGCCAGCAGTTTTAATGACAGGCCGATTATAAATGAGCAGTTCTTC	CASSFNDRPIINEQFF	-	-	TRBV27	TRBJ2-1
TGTGCCAGCAGTTTCAGAGATACGCAGTATTTT	CASSFRDTQYF	-	-	TRBV2	TRBJ2-3
TGTGCCAGCAGCCCCCTCCGAGGACATCCCCCCGGCTATGGCTACACCTTC	CASSPLRGHPPGYGYTF	few	-	TRBV21-1	TRBJ1-2
TGTGCCAGCAGTTACGAGGGTTACCAAGAGACCCAGTACTTC	CASSYEGYQETQYF	-	-	TRBV6-5	TRBJ2-5
TGTGCCAGCAGCTCTACAGGGGACCCTTGGTATGGCTACACCTTC	CASSSTGDPWYGYTF	medium-sized	TRBD1	TRBV5-6	TRBJ1-2
TGTGCCAGCAGCTTGATTTTGGGGCGGAACGAGCAGTACTTC	CASSLILGRNEQYF	-	-	TRBV5-4	TRBJ2-7
TGTGCCAGCAGCTTAGAACAGGGCAGAAACACTGAAGCTTTCTTT	CASSLEQGRNTEAFF	-	-	TRBV7-8	TRBJ1-1
TGCGCCAGCAGCTTGGGGGCGGGTACCTACGAGCAGTACTTC	CASSLGAGTYEQYF	few	-	TRBV5-1	TRBJ2-7
TGTGCCAGCAGCTCGACAGGGGGAGGGGCAGATACGCAGTATTTT	CASSSTGGGADTQYF	-	TRBD1	TRBV7-3	TRBJ2-3
TGTGCCAGCAGCTTATCTAGCGGGAGGGCAATCGCGCAGTACTTC	CASSLSSGRAIAQYF	-	TRBD2	TRBV7-2	TRBJ2-7
TGTGCCAGCAGTGAAGCGTTAACGGTGAACACTGAAGCTTTCTTT	CASSEALTVNTEAFF	many	-	TRBV6-1	TRBJ1-1
TGTGCCAGCAGGTCGACAGGCCACACAGATACGCAGTATTTT	CASRSTGHTDTQYF	-	-	TRBV2	TRBJ2-3
TGTGCCAGCAGCTCTTCGGGACAGGGGTCCTACGAGCAGTACTTC	CASSSSGQGSYEQYF	once	TRBD1	TRBV5-5	TRBJ2-7
TGTGCCAGCAGCTCACCAGGGGTAGAGCACGAGCAGTACTTC	CASSSPGVEHEQYF	-	-	TRBV7-6	TRBJ2-7
TGTGCCAGCAGGCCTAGCGGGCATCACAATGAGCAGTTCTTC	CASRPSGHHNEQFF	-	TRBD2	TRBV7-9	TRBJ2-1
TGTGCCAGCAGCCCGACCGGACAGGGGGCTGAGCAGTACTTC	CASSPTGQGAEQYF	-	TRBD1	TRBV3-1/TRBV3-2	TRBJ2-7
TGTGCCAGTAGTTACAGGCAGTCGAACACTGAAGCTTTCTTT	CASSYRQSNTEAFF	-	-	TRBV19	TRBJ1-1
TGTGCCAGCAGCCACAGGGTGGATGAAAAACTGTTTTTT	CASSHRVDEKLFF	few	-	TRBV5-6	TRBJ1-4
TGTGCCAGTACCCGGACTAGCGGGACCTTGAGGAATGAGCAGTTCTTC	CASTRTSGTLRNEQFF	-	TRBD2	TRBV19	TRBJ2-1
TGTGCCAGCAGCTTAGAGAGGACAGCCTACGAGCAGTACTTC	CASSLERTAYEQYF	once	-	TRBV13	TRBJ2-7
TGTGCCAGCAGAATACTCCAGGGCTGGGTCCACTTT	CASRILQGWVHF	-	-	TRBV2	TRBJ1-6
TGTGCCACCGCCGAAGGGGGAGGGGGGGCCAACACTGAAGCTTTCTTT	CATAEGGGGANTEAFF	-	-	TRBV3-1/TRBV3-2	TRBJ1-1
TGTGCCAGCCGTACAGGGCCCCACGAGCAGTACTTC	CASRTGPHEQYF	many	-	TRBV27	TRBJ2-7
TGTGCCATCAGTGCGACCGGGACAGAAACCGGGGAGCTGTTTTTT	CAISATGTETGELFF	-	TRBD1	TRBV10-3	TRBJ2-2
TGTGCCAGCAGCTTAGCGACAGGAGGCACTGAAGCTTTCTTT	CASSLATGGTEAFF	few	-	TRBV7-9	TRBJ1-1
TGTGCCAGCAGCCATGTACTAGCGGGACAGGATTTCTACGAGCAGTACTTC	CASSHVLAGQDFYEQYF	once	TRBD2	TRBV4-2	TRBJ2-7
TGTGCCACCAGAGGGACTAGCGGGGGGGAACCCGAGCAGTTCTTC	CATRGTSGGEPEQFF	-	TRBD2	TRBV10-3	TRBJ2-1
TGTGCCAGCAGCTTAGGGGCAGCGGGGGACGGCCAGACCCAGTACTTC	CASSLGAAGDGQTQYF	-	TRBD2	TRBV7-9	TRBJ2-5
TGTGCCAGCAGCCCGGACAGCACCTCCAATCAGCCCCAGCATTTT	CASSPDSTSNQPQHF	-	-	TRBV3-1/TRBV3-2	TRBJ1-5
TGTGCCAGCAGCTCGCCAACCCTGGGGCCTAGCGGGCAGTTCTTC	CASSSPTLGPSGQFF	-	TRBD2	TRBV7-6	TRBJ2-1
TGTGCCAGCAGCTGGACAGATGGCGAGCAGTACTTC	CASSWTDGEQYF	-	-	TRBV5-5	TRBJ2-7
TGTGCCAGCAGCCCAGGGGGTACAGGGGCCTACGAGCAGTACTTC	CASSPGGTGAYEQYF	once	TRBD1	TRBV11-2	TRBJ2-7
TGTGCCAGTAGTCGACAGGGAGTCGCTTTCTTT	CASSRQGVAFF	few	TRBD1	TRBV19	TRBJ1-1
TGTGCCAGTAGGGCAGGATATAGCAATCAGCCCCAGCATTTT	CASRAGYSNQPQHF	-	-	TRBV19	TRBJ1-5